Presented here are 20 T cell receptor beta chains from one specimen sequenced in a study of shared clonotypes between healthy human individuals. Assay used: immunoSEQ multiplex PCR; TCRdb lists only in-frame clones, some missing. The sample has 2.3 million or so clones, 93% seen once. What was sequenced was naive CD4+ T cells from PBMCs. The subset was: CD45RA+ positively selected. The source of these receptors is a man aged 18 to 30 in good health. Some clones in this sample may be carry-over from other donors' samples.

This chain connects TRBV6-5 to TRBJ1-1; a weak D match, TRBD1 (5 bases). Trimming stripped 4 bases from V and 7 bases from J, with 16 bases between. The CDR3 has 14 amino acids. Germline V gives CDR1 MNHEY, CDR2 SVGAGI. The CDR3 DNA is TGTGCCAGCAGTTCCCCAGGGAAACGGAGTGAAGCTTTCTTT. This codes for CASSSPGKRSEAFF.

The rearrangement joins TRBV20-1 to TRBJ1-2, with D hard to call. From germline, CDR1 is DFQATT and CDR2 SNEGSKA (reference sequence). The CDR3 is 11 residues long. Trimming stripped 3 bases from V and 8 bases from J, with 10 bases between. CDR3 sequence (DNA): TGCAGTGCTAGTACGGCGGGGGGCTACACCTTC. Translating gives CSASTAGGYTF.

This clone has only a few counts. V usage is TRBV5-1 and J usage is TRBJ2-2, with unresolved D. Trimming shortened V by 5 bases and J by 0 bases, and 11 bases separated the two germline ends. The CDR3 spans 15 residues. Germline V lookup: CDR1 SGHRS, CDR2 YFSETQ. The CDR3 reads CASRTEGTNTGELFF. The CDR3 DNA reads as TGCGCCAGCAGAACGGAAGGGACGAACACCGGGGAGCTGTTTTTT.

The CDR3 reads CASSLARGNTDTQYF. The CDR3 DNA follows: TGCGCCAGCAGCCTCGCCAGGGGGAACACAGATACGCAGTATTTT. The chain links TRBV5-1 to TRBJ2-3; TRBD1 aligns across 7 bases. Per germline, CDR1 SGHRS and CDR2 YFSETQ. The CDR3 has 15 residues. Unmatched junction bases numbered 7, after V lost 4 bases and J lost 2 bases.

V and J are TRBV18 and TRBJ2-1; TRBD1 matches at 7 bases. With 3 bases clipped from V and 2 bases from J, the junction kept 4 bases outside the gene matches. The germline gives CDR1 KGHSH, CDR2 LQKENI. The CDR3 is 15 amino acids. The CDR3 here is CASSPSGQTYNEQFF. The CDR3 region has the DNA TGTGCCAGCTCACCTTCGGGACAGACCTACAATGAGCAGTTCTTC.

The V call is TRBV6-6, the J call TRBJ1-2, with 11 bases identical to TRBD1. J gave up 6 bases and V 6 bases, and 12 bases lay outside the gene matches. Germline V gene data show CDR1 as MNHNY and CDR2 as SVGAGI (reference sequence). The CDR3 is made up of 16 amino acids. The CDR3 sequence is CASSSGHGQGADGYTF. CDR3 DNA sequence: TGTGCCAGCAGCTCGGGGCATGGACAGGGGGCTGATGGCTACACCTTC.

The rearrangement uses TRBV11-2 and TRBJ2-5; 13 nucleotides agree with TRBD2. Germline V gene data show CDR1 as SGHAT and CDR2 as FQNNGV. J was trimmed by 5 bases and V by 5 bases; bases with no gene match: 5. The CDR3 is made up of 15 amino acids. The CDR3 bases are TGTGCCAGCAGCCGGACTAGCGGGAGTAAGGAGACCCAGTACTTC. This gives the protein CASSRTSGSKETQYF.

About this clone itself: Other DNA sequences within the sample encode an identical CDR3. The chain carries TRBV7-3 and TRBJ2-3; TRBD1 matches 7 bases. This CDR3 has 14 amino acids. Per germline, CDR1 SGHTA and CDR2 FQGTGA. Germline trimming cut 8 bases from V and 0 bases from J; bases unmatched to any gene: 5. Written as DNA, the CDR3 is TGTGCCAGCTCCAGGGGGATAAGCACAGATACGCAGTATTTT. Amino acids: CASSRGISTDTQYF.

As to this clone: A junction end diverges from the germline sequence, so it may reflect a read error. Other DNA sequences in this sample translate to the same CDR3. CDR3 in amino acids: CASSPYGQSYTF. Here the CDR3 DNA reads TGTGCCAGCTCACCTTATGGACAAAGCTACACTTTC. The chain uses TRBV18 and TRBJ1-2; weak D call: TRBD1 (5 bases). In germline, CDR1 is KGHSH, CDR2 LQKENI. The CDR3 is 12 amino acids.

J is TRBJ2-3 and V is TRBV14; 10 nucleotides agree with TRBD1. Germline loops: CDR1 SGHDN, CDR2 FVKESK. Trimming removed 4 bases from V and 8 bases from J; junction bases left unmatched: 9. The CDR3 is 15 residues long. In nucleotides, the CDR3 is TGTGCCAGCAGCCGGGCGGGACAGGGGTCGGCTACGCAGTATTTT. Its translation is CASSRAGQGSATQYF.

The chain has TRBV6-6 and TRBJ2-3, with 10 bases identical to TRBD2. The CDR3 runs 15 residues. Germline CDR1 and CDR2: MNHNY and SVGAGI (reference sequence). Losses at the gene ends were 4 bases for V and 1 base for J; bases not matched to a gene: 2. The CDR3 DNA reads as TGTGCCAGCAGTTCCGGGACTAGCGGCACAGATACGCAGTATTTT. Translation: CASSSGTSGTDTQYF.

This clone was seen a single time. The V call is TRBV5-5, the J call TRBJ2-7; 8 nucleotides line up with TRBD1. The V and J ends lost 0 bases and 4 bases, in that order; junction bases with no gene match: 6. CDR1 SGHKS and CDR2 YYEKEE come from the germline V gene (reference sequence). This CDR3 is 15 amino acids long. CDR3 region: CASSLASRGLYEQYF. The CDR3 coding sequence is TGTGCCAGCAGCTTGGCCAGCAGGGGGCTTTACGAGCAGTACTTC.

This rearrangement joins TRBV2 to TRBJ2-6, with 9 bases aligning to TRBD1. This CDR3 has 17 residues. Looked up from germline, CDR1 is SNHLY and CDR2 is FYNNEI. J lost 2 bases, V lost 8 bases, and 10 bases had no gene match. For the CDR3, the DNA is TGTGCCAGCGTTCCGGGACAGGGCTTGACTGGGGCCAACGTCCTGACTTTC. The encoded protein is CASVPGQGLTGANVLTF.

The chain employs TRBV15 and TRBJ1-1; D remains ambiguous. The V end lost 0 bases, the J end lost 11 bases, and 10 bases lay between the germline ends. CDR1 is LNHNV, CDR2 YYDKDF, per germline (reference sequence). The CDR3 contains 12 residues. CDR3 sequence (DNA): TGTGCCACCAGCAGAGATCTACGAGGGGCTTTCTTT. Its protein is CATSRDLRGAFF.

J is TRBJ2-2 and V is TRBV5-1; D uncertain. The V end was cut by 4 bases, the J end by 2 bases, with 15 bases between. This CDR3 is built from 16 residues. The germline V gene encodes CDR1 SGHRS and CDR2 YFSETQ. The DNA for the CDR3 is TGCGCCAGCAGCCCATCGGCGGCAACAAACACCGGGGAGCTGTTTTTT. As protein: CASSPSAATNTGELFF. The full variable domain, in which reference TRBV5-1 and TRBJ2-2 provide the parts outside the CDR3, is KAGVTQTPRYLIKTRGQQVTLSCSPISGHRSVSWYQQTPGQGLQFLFEYFSETQRNKGNFPGRFSGRQFSNSRSEMNVSTLELGDSALYLCASSPSAATNTGELFFGEGSRLTVL.

The chain carries TRBV21-1 and TRBJ2-5; the table gives TRBD2 as D, unverified against the DNA. The J call may not be correct, given that the DNA end is closer to TRBJ2-7. TRBV21-1 is noted as a pseudogene. CDR3 length: 12 amino acids. CDR3 nucleotide sequence: TGTGCCAGCCCCCGGGAGGGGTACGAGCAGTACTTC. It codes for CASPREGYEQYF.

This chain connects TRBV10-1 to TRBJ1-2, with TRBD1 as a possible D gene (5 bases). From germline, CDR1 is WNHNN and CDR2 SYGVQD (reference sequence). The CDR3 runs 13 residues. Trimming left V 6 bases short and J 1 base short, with 9 bases between. Written as DNA, the CDR3 is TGCGCCAGCAGCCGGGACCTTAACTATGGCTACACCTTC. The encoded protein is CASSRDLNYGYTF.

The V gene is TRBV5-1, the J gene TRBJ2-3, with D maybe TRBD1 (6 bases). CDR1 and CDR2 from the germline V gene are SGHRS and YFSETQ. This CDR3 is built from 15 residues. V lost 4 bases to trimming and J lost 0 bases, with 12 bases between them. DNA for the CDR3: TGCGCCAGCAGCCGGACAGTCCCTAGCACAGATACGCAGTATTTT. It is translated as CASSRTVPSTDTQYF.

The CDR3 sequence: CAVSTGVWQPQHF. CDR3 DNA: TGTGCCGTCTCTACAGGGGTCTGGCAGCCCCAGCATTTT. This chain connects TRBV10-3 to TRBJ1-5; 7 bases match TRBD1. The germline CDR1 and CDR2 sequences are ENHRY and SYGVKD. V lost 11 bases and J lost 7; bases outside the gene matches: 11. This CDR3 region has 13 residues.

This chain connects TRBV19 to TRBJ2-3; weak D call: TRBD2 (6 bases). Germline V gives CDR1 LNHDA, CDR2 SQIVND (reference sequence). The CDR3 has 15 amino acids. V was shortened by 3 bases and J by 3 bases, with 13 bases between the two germline ends. The CDR3 bases are TGTGCCAGTAGTATCTGGTCGGGAGATACAGATACGCAGTATTTT. Encoded protein: CASSIWSGDTDTQYF.